Following are 12 T cell receptor beta chains from one sample sequenced in a study of T-cell memory formation after mild COVID-19. In TCRdb, the 5' RACE reads were re-called with MiXCR into one record per CDR3 protein. The data contain fewer than 350,000 distinct CDR3 sequences, over 11% of them singletons. Sequencing was done on a sample of PBMCs or a T cell subset sorted from them (not recorded which). The receptors stem from a man between 18 and 35 years old who had mild COVID-19 (a few samples of this study predate the infection). Cell type and time point are not known.

The rearrangement joins TRBV5-6 to TRBJ2-1; 9 bases are a match to TRBD1. The CDR3 loop spans 14 amino acids. Per germline, CDR1 SGHDT and CDR2 YYEEEE. V gave up 3 bases and J gave up 4 bases; unmatched junction bases: 2. CDR3 residues: CASSSDRGYNEQFF. DNA for the CDR3: TGTGCCAGCAGCTCGGACAGGGGTTACAATGAGCAGTTCTTC.

The chain joins TRBV28 to TRBJ2-5; D possibly matches TRBD1 or TRBD2 (5 bases each). The V gene's germline CDR1 is MDHEN and CDR2 SYDVKM. The CDR3 runs to 11 residues. Trimming shortened V by 6 bases and J by 7 bases, and 9 bases separated the two germline ends. The CDR3 protein is CASRSGPTQYF. The CDR3 nucleotides are TGTGCCAGCAGATCGGGACCGACCCAGTACTTC.

The chain combines TRBV9 with TRBJ2-5; D is uncertain. Germline V gives CDR1 SGDLS, CDR2 YYNGEE. The CDR3 has 14 amino acids. The ends were cut back, 0 bases at V and 1 base at J, with 7 bases in the middle. The CDR3 bases are TGTGCCAGCAGCGTAGCGCACGGCCAAGAGACCCAGTACTTC. It specifies CASSVAHGQETQYF.

The table lists this clonotype with a few counts. The rearrangement uses TRBV7-8 and TRBJ2-5; D is unclear. V lost 8 bases to trimming and J lost 0 bases, with 16 bases between them. The CDR3 runs 15 residues. Germline V gives CDR1 SGHVS, CDR2 FQNEAQ. The CDR3 DNA is TGTGCCAGCGGGGTGACAAGGCTACACCAAGAGACCCAGTACTTC. This codes for CASGVTRLHQETQYF.

This clonotype was found a few times. This chain uses TRBV7-3 with TRBJ2-2, with 7 nucleotides matching TRBD1. Germline values: CDR1 SGHTA, CDR2 FQGTGA. Germline trimming cut 5 bases from V and 5 bases from J; bases unmatched to any gene: 2. The CDR3 consists of 13 residues. CDR3 DNA sequence: TGTGCCAGCAGCAAACAGGGGACCGGGGAGCTGTTTTTT. Encoded protein: CASSKQGTGELFF.

This clonotype was seen at least ten times. The DNA of the CDR3 is TGTGCCAGCAGCTTAGGAGGGGCTAGCCATATCCAGTACTTC. This codes for CASSLGGASHIQYF. This chain joins TRBV11-3 and TRBJ2-5, with D possibly called TRBD1 or TRBD2 (5 bases each). The V end lost 1 base, the J end lost 10 bases, and 16 bases lay between the germline ends. The CDR3 has 14 amino acids. Germline-derived CDR1 and CDR2 are SGHNT and YENEEA.

The rearrangement uses TRBV18 and TRBJ2-1; no definite D call. V dropped 1 base and J dropped 8 bases, with 18 bases sitting between them. The CDR3 runs 16 residues. Germline CDR1 is KGHSH and CDR2 is LQKENI. CDR3 nucleotide sequence: TGTGCCAGCTCACCACGGTATGGGGTCAGGATCGATGAGCAGTTCTTC. This gives the protein CASSPRYGVRIDEQFF.

The chain links TRBV5-1 to TRBJ2-2; 10 nucleotides match TRBD1. This CDR3 spans 18 amino acids. V lost 3 bases and J lost 5; bases outside the gene matches: 13. Germline lookup yields CDR1 SGHRS and CDR2 YFSETQ. The CDR3 bases are TGCGCCAGCAGCTCCGCGACAGGGGGCGCGTTCCAGACCGGGGAGCTGTTTTTT. Translated, it gives CASSSATGGAFQTGELFF.

This clonotype came up a few times. The rearrangement links TRBV5-8 to TRBJ1-5; maybe TRBD1 (6 bases). Trimming stripped 4 bases from V and 9 bases from J, with 11 bases between. The CDR3 runs to 12 residues. The V gene's germline CDR1 is SGHTS and CDR2 YDEGEE. The CDR3 DNA reads as TGTGCCAGCAGCAGGACAGTAAGGCCCCAGCATTTT. This sequence encodes CASSRTVRPQHF.

This clonotype has ten or more counts. The chain employs TRBV7-8 and TRBJ1-1; the match to TRBD1 covers 12 bases. The CDR3 covers 13 residues. Trimming cost V 0 bases and J 12 bases; bases outside gene matches: 2. CDR1 and CDR2 from the germline V gene are SGHVS and FQNEAQ. CDR3 sequence: CASSLAGQGASFF. CDR3 coding DNA: TGTGCCAGCAGCTTAGCGGGACAGGGGGCGTCTTTCTTT.

The sample holds many counts of this clonotype. V and J are TRBV2 and TRBJ1-5; TRBD1 matches 8 bases. V shed 2 bases, J shed 11 bases, and the junction held 11 bases outside the gene matches. The CDR3 totals 15 residues. Germline-derived CDR1 and CDR2 are SNHLY and FYNNEI. CDR3 bases: TGTGCCAGCAGTGAATGGGAGACAGGGGCCTCTACCCAGCATTTT. Translated, it gives CASSEWETGASTQHF.

V usage is TRBV12-3 or TRBV12-4 and J usage is TRBJ1-1; D uncertain. This CDR3 is built from 15 residues. V was shortened by 3 bases and J by 6 bases, with 17 bases between the two germline ends. In DNA, the CDR3 is TGTGCCAGCAGTTTTTTCCCCTTGGGTGGCCCTGAAGCTTTCTTT. It encodes CASSFFPLGGPEAFF.